The clone carrying this T cell receptor beta chain has at least ten counts. This sample is drawn from a study of T-cell reconstitution after alpha-beta-depleted transplantation in children. Germline assignment: CDR1 SQVTM and CDR2 ANQGSEA. The ends were cut back, 6 bases at V and 9 bases at J, with 15 bases in the middle. This CDR3 contains 12 residues. Unique molecular identifiers were used in preparing the TCRbeta library. TCRdb passed the PCR reads through MiXCR, listing each CDR3 protein once. The sample has some 220,000 distinct CDR3 sequences, approximately 11% seen once. This sequence was found in a child in the first two years of life with acute myeloid leukemia, due to receive a stem cell transplant. The chain is built from TRBV29-1 and TRBJ2-1, with D possibly being TRBD1 (6 bases). The sample here was PBMCs, taken before TCRalphabeta/CD19-depleted stem cell transplant. Here the CDR3 reads CSVQGQLGEQFF. The CDR3 bases are TGCAGCGTGCAGGGACAACTAGGTGAGCAGTTCTTC.